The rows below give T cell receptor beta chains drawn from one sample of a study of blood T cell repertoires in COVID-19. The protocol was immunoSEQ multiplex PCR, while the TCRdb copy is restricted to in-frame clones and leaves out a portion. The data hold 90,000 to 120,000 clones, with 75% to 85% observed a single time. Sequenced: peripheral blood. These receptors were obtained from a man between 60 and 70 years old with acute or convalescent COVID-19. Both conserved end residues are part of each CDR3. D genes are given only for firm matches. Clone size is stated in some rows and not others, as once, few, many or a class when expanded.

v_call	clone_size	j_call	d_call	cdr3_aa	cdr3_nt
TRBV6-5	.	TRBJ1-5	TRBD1	CASSLTGGNQPQHF	TGTGCCAGCAGCCTGACAGGGGGCAATCAGCCCCAGCATTTT
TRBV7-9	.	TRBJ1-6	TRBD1	CASSAGDRYSPLHF	TGTGCCAGCAGCGCCGGGGACAGATATTCACCCCTCCACTTT
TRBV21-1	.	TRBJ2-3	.	CASTAGWQGTDTQYF	TGTGCCAGCACCGCCGGGTGGCAGGGGACAGATACGCAGTATTTT
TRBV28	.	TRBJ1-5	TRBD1	CASSQDRASNQPQHF	TGTGCCAGCAGTCAAGACAGGGCTAGCAATCAGCCCCAGCATTTT
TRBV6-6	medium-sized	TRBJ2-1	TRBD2	CASSKPGLGYNEQFF	TGTGCCAGCAGTAAACCGGGACTAGGCTACAATGAGCAGTTCTTC
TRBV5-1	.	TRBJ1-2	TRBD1	CASSSHPDRGVGGYTF	TGCGCCAGCAGCTCTCACCCCGACAGGGGTGTAGGCGGCTACACCTTC
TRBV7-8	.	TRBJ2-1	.	CASSFRREDNEQFF	TGTGCCAGCAGCTTCAGGCGGGAAGACAATGAGCAGTTCTTC
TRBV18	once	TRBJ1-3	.	CASSPQDISRNTIYF	TGTGCCAGCTCACCCCAAGACATATCTAGAAACACCATATATTTT
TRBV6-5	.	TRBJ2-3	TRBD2	CASRLGGATDTQYF	TGTGCCAGCAGGCTCGGGGGGGCGACAGATACGCAGTATTTT
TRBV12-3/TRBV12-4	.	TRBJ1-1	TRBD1	CASSPRTGEAFF	TGTGCCAGCAGTCCCCGGACAGGGGAAGCTTTCTTT
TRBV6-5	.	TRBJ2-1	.	CASTTDPSSYNEQFF	TGTGCCAGCACGACAGATCCGAGCTCCTACAATGAGCAGTTCTTC
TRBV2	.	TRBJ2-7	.	CAGRQGSTYEQYF	TGTGCCGGGAGGCAGGGTAGCACCTACGAGCAGTACTTC
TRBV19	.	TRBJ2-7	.	CASSGRTGSTYEQYF	TGTGCCAGTAGTGGGAGGACGGGGAGTACCTACGAGCAGTACTTC
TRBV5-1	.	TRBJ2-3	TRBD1	CASSLLNNRGSGTQYF	TGCGCCAGCAGCCTACTAAATAACAGGGGATCAGGTACGCAGTATTTT
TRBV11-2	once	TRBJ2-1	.	CASSFTGNNEQFF	TGTGCCAGCAGCTTTACAGGGAACAATGAGCAGTTCTTC
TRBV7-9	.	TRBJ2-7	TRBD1	CASSLPGTGSEQYF	TGTGCCAGCAGCCTACCCGGGACAGGGTCCGAGCAGTACTTC
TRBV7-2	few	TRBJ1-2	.	CASSQMRADYGYTF	TGTGCCAGCAGCCAAATGAGGGCAGACTATGGCTACACCTTC
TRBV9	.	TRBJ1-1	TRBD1	CASSVSDRGKTEAFF	TGTGCCAGCAGCGTCTCAGACAGGGGGAAAACTGAAGCTTTCTTT
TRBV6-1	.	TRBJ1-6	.	CASSEDSAGPLSPLHF	TGTGCCAGCAGTGAAGATTCGGCGGGACCCTTATCACCCCTCCACTTT
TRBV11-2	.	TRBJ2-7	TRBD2	CASSQIAGGIYEQYF	TGTGCCAGCAGCCAAATTGCGGGGGGGATTTACGAGCAGTACTTC